One and the same sample provided the 26 T cell receptor beta chains below, sequenced in a study of siplizumab effects on memory and regulatory T cells. The protocol was immunoSEQ multiplex PCR, while the TCRdb copy is restricted to in-frame clones and leaves out a portion. The data hold more than 70,000 clones, with approximately 95% observed a single time. The sequencing sample was made of CD8+ T cells sorted from blood. The receptors come from a human donor in good health.

This chain connects TRBV7-6 to TRBJ2-1; 7 bases fit TRBD1. V was pared by 5 bases and J by 5 bases, with 3 bases of the junction left unmatched. CDR3 length: 13 residues. The germline CDR1 and CDR2 sequences are SGHVS and FNYEAQ. The CDR3 sequence: CASSHRGHNEQFF. In nucleotides, the CDR3 is TGTGCCAGCAGCCACAGGGGTCACAATGAGCAGTTCTTC.

The chain recombines TRBV6-1 with TRBJ2-4; maybe TRBD2 (6 bases). This CDR3 region has 16 residues. Germline V gene lookup returns CDR1 MNHNS and CDR2 SASEGT. V was shortened by 2 bases and J by 0 bases, with 11 bases between the two germline ends. The CDR3: CASSESIGGAKNIQYF. The CDR3 region has the DNA TGTGCCAGCAGTGAAAGTATCGGGGGAGCCAAAAACATTCAGTACTTC.

To note about this clone: This same CDR3 is encoded by further DNA sequences in the sample. This chain links TRBV5-6 with TRBJ2-5, with D possibly TRBD1 on 6 matching bases. The V end was cut by 2 bases, the J end by 4 bases, with 9 bases between. Germline CDR1 reads SGHDT; CDR2 reads YYEEEE. This CDR3 is built from 13 residues. This CDR3 is CASSLGGRETQYF. The CDR3 DNA sequence: TGTGCCAGCAGCTTAGGGGGACGAGAGACCCAGTACTTC.

On this clone itself: Other DNA sequences from this sample encode an identical CDR3 as well. This chain connects TRBV7-9 to TRBJ2-7; D uncertain. The V end was cut by 5 bases, the J end by 4 bases, with 6 bases between. Looked up from germline, CDR1 is SEHNR and CDR2 is FQNEAQ (reference sequence). The CDR3 is made up of 11 amino acids. CDR3 bases: TGTGCCAGCAGCCCTGGGTACGAGCAGTACTTC. Amino acids: CASSPGYEQYF.

The CDR3 DNA is TGTGCCAGTAGCCGTAGCGGGAGGGCTGGAGGCGAGCAGTACTTC. It codes for CASSRSGRAGGEQYF. This rearrangement joins TRBV19 to TRBJ2-7; 11 bases match TRBD2. CDR3 length: 15 amino acids. CDR1 and CDR2 (germline): LNHDA, SQIVND (reference sequence). The V segment lost 6 bases and the J segment 6 bases; nucleotides outside the gene matches: 10.

The rearrangement links TRBV6-5 to TRBJ2-6; D is unresolved. The germline CDR1 and CDR2 sequences are MNHEY and SVGAGI. The length of the CDR3 is 15 residues. The ends were cut back, 5 bases at V and 0 bases at J, with 8 bases in the middle. The CDR3 DNA reads as TGTGCCAGCAGTCTGGGATTCTCTGGGGCCAACGTCCTGACTTTC. Protein: CASSLGFSGANVLTF.

The rearrangement joins TRBV9 to TRBJ2-7, with 10 bases aligning to TRBD2. The V gene's germline CDR1 is SGDLS and CDR2 YYNGEE. The ends lost 2 bases at V and 1 base at J; junction bases unmatched: 6. The CDR3 covers 16 residues. CDR3 DNA: TGTGCCAGCAGCGTGGCCGCTAGCGGGAGTTCCTACGAGCAGTACTTC. Translating it yields CASSVAASGSSYEQYF.

J is TRBJ1-5 and V is TRBV19; 8 bases are shared with TRBD1. V lost 1 base to trimming and J lost 5 bases; unmatched junction nucleotides: 4. This CDR3 contains 15 residues. Germline CDR1 reads LNHDA; CDR2 reads SQIVND (reference sequence). The CDR3 bases are TGTGCCAGTAGTATAGCAGGGGGCGGGCATCAGCCCCAGCATTTT. This sequence encodes CASSIAGGGHQPQHF.

The chain carries TRBV9 and TRBJ2-3; D remains unclear. V lost 1 base and J lost 2, with 11 bases in between. CDR3 size: 15 residues. Germline V CDR1 and CDR2: SGDLS, YYNGEE. CDR3 region: CASSVLFVDTDTQYF. The DNA for the CDR3 is TGTGCCAGCAGCGTATTATTTGTAGACACAGATACGCAGTATTTT.

This clone turned up a few times. This sequence joins TRBV7-3 and TRBJ2-2; 8 nucleotides line up with TRBD1. This CDR3 contains 18 residues. The germline V gene encodes CDR1 SGHTA and CDR2 FQGTGA. J was trimmed by 5 bases and V by 5 bases; bases with no gene match: 16. CDR3 protein: CASSDIGISGGGTGELFF. In DNA, the CDR3 is TGTGCCAGCAGCGATATAGGGATTTCAGGGGGCGGAACCGGGGAGCTGTTTTTT.

This clone was detected only once. The rearrangement uses TRBV6-6 and TRBJ1-2; 8 bases fit TRBD1. This CDR3 contains 14 residues. Germline V lookup: CDR1 MNHNY, CDR2 SVGAGI (reference sequence). With V trimmed by 6 bases and J by 4 bases, 7 bases remained unmatched. For the CDR3, the DNA is TGTGCCAGCAGACCAACAGGGGGGATCTATGGCTACACCTTC. Protein product: CASRPTGGIYGYTF.

J is TRBJ2-7 and V is TRBV7-6; the match to TRBD2 covers 8 bases. The V and J ends lost 4 bases and 5 bases, in that order; junction bases with no gene match: 7. The CDR3 has 14 amino acids. CDR1 and CDR2 (germline): SGHVS, FNYEAQ. CDR3 nucleotide sequence: TGTGCCAGCAGCTCCACCGGACTAGCTCACGAGCAGTACTTC. Protein: CASSSTGLAHEQYF.

The genes are TRBV7-9 and TRBJ2-1; D call uncertain. The CDR3 is 11 amino acids. CDR1 and CDR2 (germline): SEHNR, FQNEAQ (reference sequence). Trimming left V 2 bases short and J 9 bases short, with 5 bases between. The CDR3 here is CASSLQTEQFF. The DNA for the CDR3 is TGTGCCAGCAGCTTACAGACTGAGCAGTTCTTC.

In the case of this clone: Additional DNA sequences in this sample encode the identical CDR3. This chain links TRBV29-1 with TRBJ2-7; D unclear. CDR1 is SQVTM, CDR2 ANQGSEA, per germline. V dropped 3 bases and J dropped 0 bases, with 6 bases sitting between them. There are 12 residues in the CDR3. The CDR3 DNA reads as TGCAGCGTTGAGGGCAGCTCCTACGAGCAGTACTTC. As protein: CSVEGSSYEQYF.

The chain carries TRBV7-6 and TRBJ2-1; D gene uncertain. The CDR3 length is 17 residues. CDR1 and CDR2 (germline): SGHVS, FNYEAQ. Trimming removed 2 bases from V and 2 bases from J, with 16 bases in between. CDR3 amino acids: CASSLRSRASPYNEQFF. DNA of the CDR3: TGTGCCAGCAGCTTAAGGTCTAGAGCTAGTCCCTACAATGAGCAGTTCTTC.

V and J are TRBV19 and TRBJ2-1; 9 nucleotides match TRBD2. V was pared by 3 bases and J by 2 bases, with 5 bases of the junction left unmatched. This CDR3 spans 16 amino acids. Germline loops: CDR1 LNHDA, CDR2 SQIVND (reference sequence). The CDR3: CASSMWREGPYNEQFF. The CDR3 nucleotides are TGTGCCAGTAGTATGTGGCGGGAGGGGCCCTACAATGAGCAGTTCTTC.

The chain uses TRBV18 and TRBJ2-3; 13 bases agree with TRBD2. Germline assignment: CDR1 KGHSH and CDR2 LQKENI. There are 20 residues in the CDR3. Unmatched junction bases numbered 15, after V lost 4 bases and J lost 2 bases. Written as DNA, the CDR3 is TGTGCCAGCTCACTGAGAAGACTAGCGGGAGGCCCCAGAAACACAGATACGCAGTATTTT. Amino acids: CASSLRRLAGGPRNTDTQYF.

The V and J genes are TRBV27 and TRBJ1-3, with 9 bases fitting TRBD1. The CDR3 contains 18 residues. CDR1 and CDR2 from the germline V gene are MNHEY and SMNVEV (reference sequence). J gave up 0 bases and V 6 bases, and 12 bases lay outside the gene matches. CDR3 coding DNA: TGTGCCAGCAGAAACGAAAACAGGGGGCAACACTCTGGAAACACCATATATTTT. Protein: CASRNENRGQHSGNTIYF.

This chain links TRBV5-1 with TRBJ2-3; D possibly corresponds to TRBD2 (6 bases). Trimming cost V 2 bases and J 1 base, with 8 bases left between them. The CDR3 sequence is 14 residues long. Per germline, CDR1 SGHRS and CDR2 YFSETQ. CDR3 amino acids: CASSLLAGTDTQYF. The CDR3 DNA reads TGCGCCAGCAGCTTACTAGCAGGCACAGATACGCAGTATTTT.

The CDR3 here is CASSVGQGISYEQYF. The CDR3 DNA reads as TGCGCCAGCAGCGTTGGACAGGGGATCTCCTACGAGCAGTACTTC. J is TRBJ2-7 and V is TRBV4-1, with 9 bases matching TRBD1. Germline trimming cut 5 bases from V and 0 bases from J; bases unmatched to any gene: 5. The germline V gene encodes CDR1 MGHRA and CDR2 YSYEKL. The CDR3 is made up of 15 amino acids.

Remarks on this clone: A junction boundary mismatches the germline segment, possibly from a read error. The V call is TRBV7-6, the J call TRBJ2-1; TRBD1 aligns across 7 bases. The V gene's germline CDR1 is SGHVS and CDR2 FNYEAQ. The CDR3 has 14 residues. CDR3 DNA: TGTACCAGCAGAAGGGACAGAATTTACAATGAGCAGTTCTTC. Protein sequence: CTSRRDRIYNEQFF.

The chain has TRBV6-5 and TRBJ2-7, with D possibly matching TRBD2 (5 bases). In germline, CDR1 is MNHEY, CDR2 SVGAGI. This CDR3 comprises 13 residues. The V end was cut by 4 bases, the J end by 3 bases, with 10 bases between. CDR3 sequence: CASSSGTNYEQYF. CDR3 nucleotide sequence: TGTGCCAGCAGTTCGGGAACTAACTACGAGCAGTACTTC.

A remark on this clone: Other nucleotide sequences in the sample specify the same CDR3. This sequence joins TRBV6-5 and TRBJ2-3; D may be TRBD2 (5 bases). Germline V gene data show CDR1 as MNHEY and CDR2 as SVGAGI. The CDR3 is made up of 15 amino acids. The germline V and J ends were trimmed by 0 bases and 3 bases, with 10 bases remaining between them. CDR3: CASSYSRRGTDTQYF. CDR3 coding DNA: TGTGCCAGCAGTTACTCTCGCCGGGGAACAGATACGCAGTATTTT.

This clone was recorded once. The chain uses TRBV28 and TRBJ2-5; D is unresolved. The ends were cut back, 3 bases at V and 4 bases at J, with 9 bases in the middle. This CDR3 contains 13 residues. Germline-derived CDR1 and CDR2 are MDHEN and SYDVKM. The chain's CDR3 is CASSLIGRETQYF. The CDR3 DNA follows: TGTGCCAGCAGTTTGATAGGTAGAGAGACCCAGTACTTC.

This clone was seen a few times. Written as DNA, the CDR3 is TGTGCCAGCGACACAGGGGTTGGCAATCAGCCCCAGCATTTT. It translates to CASDTGVGNQPQHF. The V and J genes are TRBV2 and TRBJ1-5, with 7 bases aligning to TRBD1. The germline V gene encodes CDR1 SNHLY and CDR2 FYNNEI. Losses at the gene ends were 8 bases for V and 2 bases for J; bases not matched to a gene: 6. The CDR3 covers 14 residues.

The chain recombines TRBV12-5 with TRBJ2-3, with D possibly TRBD1 on 5 matching bases. This CDR3 spans 13 amino acids. Trimming pared 5 bases from V and 0 bases from J, leaving 6 bases between. In germline, CDR1 is LGHNT, CDR2 FRNRAP. In nucleotides, the CDR3 is TGTGCTAGTGGTAGGACAAGCACAGATACGCAGTATTTT. Protein sequence: CASGRTSTDTQYF.